Listed below are T cell receptor beta chains from one sample, sequenced in a study of CD8+CD57+ T cells in acquired aplastic anemia. Using its own MiXCR run on the reads, TCRdb lists one record per CDR3 protein. The repertoire consists of hundreds of thousands of distinct CDR3 sequences, with 55% to 65% occurring once and the leading ten covering 8%. The material sequenced was sorted CD4+, CD8+, or CD8+CD57+ T cells (not recorded which) from PBMCs. These receptors came from a human donor with severe aplastic anemia or a healthy control (not recorded which). The CDR3 runs from the conserved cysteine through the conserved F or W. D genes are given only for firm matches. Clone size is shown for a subset of rows, as once, few, many or a class of expanded clone.

>TRBD1|TRBV5-1|many|TRBJ1-1
TGCGCCAGCAGCTTATCCGTGACAGGGGGGGAGAACACTGAAGCTTTCTTT
CASSLSVTGGENTEAFF
>-|TRBV15|many|TRBJ2-1
TGTGCCACCAGCGAACAGGGACCCTACAATGAGCAGTTCTTC
CATSEQGPYNEQFF
>-|TRBV10-3|once|TRBJ1-2
TGTGCCATAACTACGACAGGCCATCCTGGCTACACCTTC
CAITTTGHPGYTF
>-|TRBV10-3|few|TRBJ2-1
TGTGCCATCAGTGAGTCCTATTACAATGAGCAGTTCTTC
CAISESYYNEQFF
>-|TRBV2|-|TRBJ1-4
TGTGCCAGCAGTTTACAGGGATCGGGTGAAAAACTGTTTTTT
CASSLQGSGEKLFF
>TRBD1|TRBV27|few|TRBJ2-4
TGTGCCAGCAGTTACAGGGGGTTAAACATTCAGTACTTC
CASSYRGLNIQYF
>-|TRBV9|many|TRBJ2-1
TGTGCCAGCAGAGGCCCCCGGAACAATGAGCAGTTCTTC
CASRGPRNNEQFF
>-|TRBV20-1|-|TRBJ2-1
TGCAGTGCTAGACGTGGGGCGAGCTACAATGAGCAGTTCTTC
CSARRGASYNEQFF
>-|TRBV19|-|TRBJ1-1
TGTGCCACAGACGGGGCGATGGGGACTGAAGCTTTCTTT
CATDGAMGTEAFF
>TRBD1|TRBV12-3/TRBV12-4|many|TRBJ2-7
TGTGCCAGCAGTCCTCGGACAGGGGAGTACGAGCAGTACTTC
CASSPRTGEYEQYF
>TRBD1|TRBV5-1|-|TRBJ1-6
TGCGCCAGCAGCTTGGGGGCTGCGACAGGGGGCGTGGATTCACCCCTCCACTTT
CASSLGAATGGVDSPLHF
>-|TRBV15|-|TRBJ2-4
TGTGCCACCAGCAGAGAGGGGGCTAGCGTTGTAGCCAAAAACATTCAGTACTTC
CATSREGASVVAKNIQYF
>TRBD2|TRBV15|-|TRBJ2-1
TGTGCCACCAGCTGGGGGGGAGAGGGGAGGGGCAATGAGCAGTTCTTC
CATSWGGEGRGNEQFF
>-|TRBV2|-|TRBJ1-1
TGTGCCAGCCCCAAAGGGGAGGTCGACACTGAAGCTTTCTTT
CASPKGEVDTEAFF
>TRBD1|TRBV29-1|-|TRBJ1-1
TGCAGCGTTGAAGCGGCAGGGGGCACTGAAGCTTTCTTT
CSVEAAGGTEAFF
>-|TRBV5-6|many|TRBJ2-2
TGTGCCAGCAGCTTGGGTGGGTTGGGCACCGGGGAGCTGTTTTTT
CASSLGGLGTGELFF
>-|TRBV20-1|few|TRBJ1-4
TGCAGTGCGCTCTTAAGGGGAAGAAAACTGTTTTTT
CSALLRGRKLFF
>-|TRBV7-7|few|TRBJ2-7
TGTGCCAGCAGCCCAGGACCAACCTACGAGCAGTACTTC
CASSPGPTYEQYF
>TRBD1|TRBV2|-|TRBJ1-2
TGTGCCAGCAGACCTAGGACAGGGCCGTATGGCTACACCTTC
CASRPRTGPYGYTF
>-|TRBV7-2|many|TRBJ2-7
TGTGCCAGCAGCTTAGCTCCGACTAAGGAGCAGTACTTC
CASSLAPTKEQYF
>TRBD2|TRBV5-8|many|TRBJ2-3
TGTGCCAGCAGCTGGGGAAGCGGGGGCGGGAGCGCAGATACGCAGTATTTT
CASSWGSGGGSADTQYF
>-|TRBV30|-|TRBJ1-5
TGTGCCTGGAGTATCGGGGACTATAGCAATCAGCCCCAGCATTTT
CAWSIGDYSNQPQHF
>-|TRBV29-1|-|TRBJ2-1
TGCAGCGTTGAAACGGGGGCTCCGGGGCAGTTCTTC
CSVETGAPGQFF
>-|TRBV7-9|few|TRBJ2-3
TGTGCCAGCAGCTTAGAATACGGCACAGATACGCAGTATTTT
CASSLEYGTDTQYF
>-|TRBV7-6|-|TRBJ2-6
TGTGCCAGCAGCTTAGGGGCGCGCCTCAACTCTGGGGCCAACGTCCTGACTTTC
CASSLGARLNSGANVLTF
>-|TRBV19|-|TRBJ2-7
TGTGCCAGTAGTATGTACGGCCTCGAGCAGTACTTC
CASSMYGLEQYF
>-|TRBV2|few|TRBJ1-2
TGTGCCAGCAGTTTACTGGGGGGCGCTGAGGATGGCTACACCTTC
CASSLLGGAEDGYTF
>-|TRBV19|once|TRBJ2-6
TGTGCCAGTAGTATAGCCCGCGCCTCTGGGGCCAACGTCCTGACTTTC
CASSIARASGANVLTF
>-|TRBV5-1|-|TRBJ2-5
TGCGCCAGCAGCCGCCTGGGGGGTCAAGAGACCCAGTACTTC
CASSRLGGQETQYF
>-|TRBV20-1|medium-sized|TRBJ2-1
TGCACCGTTCCCGACAGCCGAGTTAGTGAGCAGTTCTTC
CTVPDSRVSEQFF
>-|TRBV25-1|-|TRBJ2-1
TGTGCCAGCAGTGAATATAGGGTGAGCTCCTACAATGAGCAGTTCTTC
CASSEYRVSSYNEQFF
>TRBD1|TRBV6-5|-|TRBJ2-7
TGTGCCAGCAACTTCTCCCCAGCGGGACAGGGGGTAGGCGACGAGCAGTACTTC
CASNFSPAGQGVGDEQYF
>-|TRBV7-9|many|TRBJ1-3
TGTGCCAGCAGCTTAGTCCTTTTAGGGACCTCTGGAAACACCATATATTTT
CASSLVLLGTSGNTIYF
>-|TRBV15|few|TRBJ2-3
TGTGCCACCAGCAGGACAAGCACAGATACGCAGTATTTT
CATSRTSTDTQYF
>TRBD1|TRBV19|many|TRBJ2-1
TGTGCCAGTAGTATAGATGGGACAGCCTACAATGAGCAGTTCTTC
CASSIDGTAYNEQFF
>-|TRBV20-1|few|TRBJ2-1
TGCAGTGCTAGCGAAGGTATCGATGAGCAGTTCTTC
CSASEGIDEQFF
>TRBD1|TRBV25-1|-|TRBJ2-7
TGTGCCAGCAGTGAATATCACAGGGGAGAGCAGTACTTC
CASSEYHRGEQYF
>-|TRBV11-1|-|TRBJ2-7
TGTGCCAGCAGTTTAGGAGGGGCGTCTGAGCAGTACTTC
CASSLGGASEQYF
>-|TRBV7-9|-|TRBJ2-7
TGTGCCAGCAGCCCAATTATAGGGCTAGGCTACGAACAGTACTTC
CASSPIIGLGYEQYF
>-|TRBV2|-|TRBJ2-7
TGTGCCAGCAGCGTAGGCCCTAGCGACCACTACGAGCAGTACTTC
CASSVGPSDHYEQYF
>TRBD1|TRBV2|-|TRBJ1-6
TGTGCCAGCAGAGAAACAACAGGACAGGGTCGCTCACCCCTCCACTTT
CASRETTGQGRSPLHF
>TRBD2|TRBV7-3|many|TRBJ2-3
TGTGCCAGCAGCTTCTCCGCGGGGGGGGTCACAGATACGCAGTATTTT
CASSFSAGGVTDTQYF
>-|TRBV29-1|once|TRBJ1-1
TGCAGCGTTGAATACGTAACGGGCACTGAAGCTTTCTTT
CSVEYVTGTEAFF
>-|TRBV3-1|few|TRBJ2-2
TGTGCCAGCAGCCAAGAAGTCAGGGGCGGGGAGCTGTTTTTT
CASSQEVRGGELFF
>-|TRBV19|-|TRBJ2-7
TGTGCCAGTAGACCTGACAGGACTGTCTACGAGCAGTACTTC
CASRPDRTVYEQYF
>TRBD1|TRBV24-1|-|TRBJ1-5
TGTGCCACCAGTGATTTTGGGACAGATAGCAATCAGCCCCAGCATTTT
CATSDFGTDSNQPQHF